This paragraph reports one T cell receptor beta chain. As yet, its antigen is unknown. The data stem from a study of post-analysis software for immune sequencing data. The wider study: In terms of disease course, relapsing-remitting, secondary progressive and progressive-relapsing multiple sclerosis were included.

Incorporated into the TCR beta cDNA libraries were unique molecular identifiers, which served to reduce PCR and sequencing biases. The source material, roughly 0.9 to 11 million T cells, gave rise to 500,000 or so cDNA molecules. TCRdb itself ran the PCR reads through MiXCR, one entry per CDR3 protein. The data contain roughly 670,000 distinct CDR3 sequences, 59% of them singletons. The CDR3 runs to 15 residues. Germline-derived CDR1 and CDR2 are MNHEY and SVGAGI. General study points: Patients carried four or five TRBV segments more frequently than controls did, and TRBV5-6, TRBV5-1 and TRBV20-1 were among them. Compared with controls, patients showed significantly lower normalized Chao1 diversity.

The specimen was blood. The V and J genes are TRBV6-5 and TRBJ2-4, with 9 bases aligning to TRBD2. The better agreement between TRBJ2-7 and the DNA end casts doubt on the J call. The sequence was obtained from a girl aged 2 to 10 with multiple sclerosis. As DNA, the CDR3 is TGTGCCAGCTCCGGCCAAGGCGGGAGGGCATACGAGCAGTACTTC. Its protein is CASSGQGGRAYEQYF.